This section outlines one TCR beta chain sequence together with its context. The data derive from a study of shared clonotypes between healthy human individuals. Germline assignment: CDR1 SNHLY and CDR2 FYNNEI. This CDR3 is 14 amino acids long. V lost 3 bases to trimming and J lost 6 bases; unmatched junction nucleotides: 4. Repertoires were generated with immunoSEQ multiplex PCR, while TCRdb's copy carries only in-frame clones and drops some. This repertoire shows about 2.2 million clones, around 93% found once; its top ten account for approximately 1.6%. Naivety among CD8 cells was defined by CD45RO negativity and positive CCR7 selection, thereby excluding terminally differentiated effector memory CD45RA+ cells.

Material: naive CD8+ T cells from PBMCs. The sequence derives from a man aged 18 to 29 in good health. Some clones in this sample may be carry-over from other donors' samples. The chain has TRBV2 and TRBJ1-1; 10 bases match TRBD1. The CDR3 DNA reads TGTGCCAGCAGTGAGTTAGGACAGGGGGCTGAAGCTTTCTTT. This translates into CASSELGQGAEAFF.